This T cell receptor beta chain was recorded in a study of T cells after yellow fever vaccination. V lost 5 bases and J lost 3, with 7 bases in between. There are 12 residues in the CDR3. The germline V gene has CDR1 KGHSH and CDR2 LQKENI. This clonotype has a handful of counts. TCRdb reanalysed the 5' RACE reads using MiXCR and keeps one entry per CDR3 protein. The sample carries about 150,000 distinct CDR3 sequences, approximately 6.6% recorded once. The material was CD4+ T cells sorted from PBMCs, obtained 10 days after the yellow fever booster vaccination. The gene calls are TRBV18 and TRBJ1-1, with D unclear. The receptor comes from a man between 25 and 39 years old who received the YFV17D yellow fever vaccine. Here the CDR3 DNA reads TGTGCCAGCTCAACCGGGGACACTGAAGCTTTCTTT. This gives the protein CASSTGDTEAFF. The full variable domain, completed using reference TRBV18 and TRBJ1-1, is NAGVMQNPRHLVRRRGQEARLRCSPMKGHSHVYWYRQLPEEGLKFMVYLQKENIIDESGMPKERFSAEFPKEGPSILRIQQVVRGDSAAYFCASSTGDTEAFFGQGTRLTVV.